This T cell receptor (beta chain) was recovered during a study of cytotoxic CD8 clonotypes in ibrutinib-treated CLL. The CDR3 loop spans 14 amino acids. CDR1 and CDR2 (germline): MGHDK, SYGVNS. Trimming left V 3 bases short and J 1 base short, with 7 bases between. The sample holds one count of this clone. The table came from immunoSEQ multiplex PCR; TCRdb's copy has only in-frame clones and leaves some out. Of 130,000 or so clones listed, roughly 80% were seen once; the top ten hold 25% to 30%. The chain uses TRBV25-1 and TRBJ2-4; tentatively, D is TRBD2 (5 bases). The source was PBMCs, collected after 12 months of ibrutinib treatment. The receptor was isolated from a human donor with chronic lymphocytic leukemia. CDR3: CASSDPGAKNIQYF. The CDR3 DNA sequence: TGTGCCAGCAGTGACCCGGGGGCCAAAAACATTCAGTACTTC.